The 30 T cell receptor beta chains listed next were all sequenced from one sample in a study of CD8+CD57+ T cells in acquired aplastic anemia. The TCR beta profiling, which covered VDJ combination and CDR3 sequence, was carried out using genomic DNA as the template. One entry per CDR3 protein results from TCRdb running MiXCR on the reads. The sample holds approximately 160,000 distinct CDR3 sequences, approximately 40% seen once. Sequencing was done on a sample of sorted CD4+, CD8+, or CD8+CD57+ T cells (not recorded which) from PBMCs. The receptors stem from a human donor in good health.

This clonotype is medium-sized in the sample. In DNA form, the CDR3 reads TGTGCCAGCAGCCCGTACCCGGGACAGGGCGTGCGCTACACCTTC. Protein sequence: CASSPYPGQGVRYTF. V usage is TRBV7-3 and J usage is TRBJ1-2; 9 bases are a match to TRBD1. Germline lookup yields CDR1 SGHTA and CDR2 FQGTGA. With 5 bases clipped from V and 9 bases from J, the junction kept 13 bases outside the gene matches. This CDR3 is 15 amino acids long.

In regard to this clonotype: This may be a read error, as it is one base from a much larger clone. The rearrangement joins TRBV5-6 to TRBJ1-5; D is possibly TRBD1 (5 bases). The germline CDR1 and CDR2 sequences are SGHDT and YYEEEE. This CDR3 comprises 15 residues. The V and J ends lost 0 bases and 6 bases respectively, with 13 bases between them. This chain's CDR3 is CASSLDGGGPQPQHF. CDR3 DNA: TGTGCCAGCAGCTTGGATGGTGGGGGTCCTCAGCCCCAGCATTTT.

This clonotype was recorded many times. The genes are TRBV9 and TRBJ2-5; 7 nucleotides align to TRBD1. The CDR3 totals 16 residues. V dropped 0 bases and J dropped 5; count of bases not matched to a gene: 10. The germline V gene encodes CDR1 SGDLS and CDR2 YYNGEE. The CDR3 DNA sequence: TGTGCCAGCAGCGTAGGTGTAGGGGGCTCCGGGGAGACCCAGTACTTC. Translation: CASSVGVGGSGETQYF.

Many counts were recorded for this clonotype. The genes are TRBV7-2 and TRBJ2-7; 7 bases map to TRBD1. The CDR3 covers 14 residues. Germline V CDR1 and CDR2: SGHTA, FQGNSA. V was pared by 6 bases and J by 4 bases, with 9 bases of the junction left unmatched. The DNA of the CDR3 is TGTGCCAGCAGGCAGGACAGGAACTCGTACGAGCAGTACTTC. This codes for CASRQDRNSYEQYF.

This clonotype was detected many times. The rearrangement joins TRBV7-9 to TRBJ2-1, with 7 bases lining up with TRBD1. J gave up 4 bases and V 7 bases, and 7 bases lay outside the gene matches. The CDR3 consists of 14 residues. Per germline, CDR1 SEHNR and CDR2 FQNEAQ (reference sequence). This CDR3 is CASKMGQRYNEQFF. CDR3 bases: TGTGCCAGCAAAATGGGACAGCGTTACAATGAGCAGTTCTTC. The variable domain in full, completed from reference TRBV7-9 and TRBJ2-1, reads DTGVSQNPRHKITKRGQNVTFRCDPISEHNRLYWYRQTLGQGPEFLTYFQNEAQLEKSRLLSDRFSAERPKGSFSTLEIQRTEQGDSAMYLCASKMGQRYNEQFFGPGTRLTVL.

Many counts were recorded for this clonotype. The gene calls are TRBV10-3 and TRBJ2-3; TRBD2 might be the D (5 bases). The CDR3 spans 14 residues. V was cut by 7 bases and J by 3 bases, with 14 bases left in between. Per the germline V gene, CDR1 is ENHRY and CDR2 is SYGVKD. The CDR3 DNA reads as TGTGCCATCAAGATCGAGCGGAGGACAGATACGCAGTATTTT. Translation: CAIKIERRTDTQYF.

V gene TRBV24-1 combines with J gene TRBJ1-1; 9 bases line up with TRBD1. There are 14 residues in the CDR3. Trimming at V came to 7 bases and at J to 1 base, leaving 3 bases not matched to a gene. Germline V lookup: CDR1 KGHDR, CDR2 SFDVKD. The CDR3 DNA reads TGTGCCACCAGACCGGGACAGGGGAACACTGAAGCTTTCTTT. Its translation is CATRPGQGNTEAFF.

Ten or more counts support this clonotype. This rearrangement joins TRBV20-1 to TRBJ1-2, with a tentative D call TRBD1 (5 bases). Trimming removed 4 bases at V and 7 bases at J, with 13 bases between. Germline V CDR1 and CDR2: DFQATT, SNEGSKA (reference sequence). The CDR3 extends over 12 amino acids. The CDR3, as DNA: TGCAGTGCTAACTACCGACAGTTTGGCTACACCTTC. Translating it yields CSANYRQFGYTF.

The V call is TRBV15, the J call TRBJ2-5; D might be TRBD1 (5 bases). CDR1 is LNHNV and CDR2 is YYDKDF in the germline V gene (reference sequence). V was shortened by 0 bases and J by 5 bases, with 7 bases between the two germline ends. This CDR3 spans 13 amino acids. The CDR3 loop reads CATSRDKGETQYF. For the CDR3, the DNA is TGTGCCACCAGCAGAGACAAGGGGGAGACCCAGTACTTC. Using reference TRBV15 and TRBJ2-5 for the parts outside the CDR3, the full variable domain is DAMVIQNPRYQVTQFGKPVTLSCSQTLNHNVMYWYQQKSSQAPKLLFHYYDKDFNNEADTPDNFQSRRPNTSFCFLDIRSPGLGDTAMYLCATSRDKGETQYFGPGTRLLVL.

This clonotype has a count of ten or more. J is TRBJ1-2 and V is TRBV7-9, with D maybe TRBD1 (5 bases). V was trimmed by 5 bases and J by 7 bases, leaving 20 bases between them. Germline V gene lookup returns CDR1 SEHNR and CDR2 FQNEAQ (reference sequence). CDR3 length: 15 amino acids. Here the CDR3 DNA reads TGTGCCAGCAGCCACGCCGGGGCCTCTACGGCTGGCTACACCTTC. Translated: CASSHAGASTAGYTF.

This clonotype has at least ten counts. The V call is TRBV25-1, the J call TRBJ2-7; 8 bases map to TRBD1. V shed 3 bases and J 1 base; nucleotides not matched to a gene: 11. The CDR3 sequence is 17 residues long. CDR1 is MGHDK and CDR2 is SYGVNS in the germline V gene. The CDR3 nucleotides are TGTGCCAGCAGTGACCGCCAGGGGGCTAGTGTTTCCTACGAGCAGTACTTC. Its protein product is CASSDRQGASVSYEQYF.

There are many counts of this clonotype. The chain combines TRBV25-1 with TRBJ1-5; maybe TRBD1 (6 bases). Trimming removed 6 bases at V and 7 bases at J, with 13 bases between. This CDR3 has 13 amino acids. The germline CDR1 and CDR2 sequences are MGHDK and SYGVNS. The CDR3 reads CASRGSGEQPQHF. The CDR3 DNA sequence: TGTGCCAGCAGGGGTTCAGGGGAGCAGCCCCAGCATTTT.

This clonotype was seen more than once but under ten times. This chain's CDR3 is CSARKTGTSGVGPYEQYF. The CDR3 DNA is TGCAGTGCTAGAAAAACCGGGACTAGCGGGGTGGGCCCCTACGAGCAGTACTTC. This chain uses TRBV20-1 with TRBJ2-7; 13 positions match TRBD2. This CDR3 has 18 amino acids. V lost 2 bases, J lost 2 bases, and 12 bases stayed unmatched. The germline V gene encodes CDR1 DFQATT and CDR2 SNEGSKA (reference sequence).

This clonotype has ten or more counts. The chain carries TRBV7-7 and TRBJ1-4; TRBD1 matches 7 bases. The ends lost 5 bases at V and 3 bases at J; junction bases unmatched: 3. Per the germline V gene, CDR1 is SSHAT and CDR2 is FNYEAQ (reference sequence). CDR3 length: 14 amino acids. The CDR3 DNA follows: TGTGCCAGCAGCGAACAGGGGCCTAATGAAAAACTGTTTTTT. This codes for CASSEQGPNEKLFF.

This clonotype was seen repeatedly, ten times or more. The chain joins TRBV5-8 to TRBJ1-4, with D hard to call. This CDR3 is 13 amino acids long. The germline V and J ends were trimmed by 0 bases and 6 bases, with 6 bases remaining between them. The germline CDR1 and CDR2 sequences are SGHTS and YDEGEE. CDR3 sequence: CASSLGPHEKLFF. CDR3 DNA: TGTGCCAGCAGCTTGGGACCTCATGAAAAACTGTTTTTT.

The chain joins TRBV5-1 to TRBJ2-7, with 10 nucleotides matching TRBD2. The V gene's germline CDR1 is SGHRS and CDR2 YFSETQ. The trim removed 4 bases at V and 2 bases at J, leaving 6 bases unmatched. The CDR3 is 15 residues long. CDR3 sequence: CASSGLAGATYEQYF. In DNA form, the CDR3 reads TGCGCCAGCAGCGGTCTAGCGGGAGCCACCTACGAGCAGTACTTC.

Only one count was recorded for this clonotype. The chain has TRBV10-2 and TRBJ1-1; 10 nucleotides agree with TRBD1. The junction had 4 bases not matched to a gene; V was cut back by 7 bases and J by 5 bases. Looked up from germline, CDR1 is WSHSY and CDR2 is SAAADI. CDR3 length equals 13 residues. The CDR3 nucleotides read TGCGCCAGCATGGGACAGGGGACAACTGAAGCTTTCTTT. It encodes CASMGQGTTEAFF.

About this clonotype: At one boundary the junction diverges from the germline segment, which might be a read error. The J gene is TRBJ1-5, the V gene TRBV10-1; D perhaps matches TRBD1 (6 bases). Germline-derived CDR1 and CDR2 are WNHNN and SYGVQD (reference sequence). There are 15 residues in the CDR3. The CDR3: CANRIQGPGNQPRHF. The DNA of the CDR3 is TGCGCCAACAGAATACAGGGCCCGGGCAATCAGCCCCGGCATTTT.

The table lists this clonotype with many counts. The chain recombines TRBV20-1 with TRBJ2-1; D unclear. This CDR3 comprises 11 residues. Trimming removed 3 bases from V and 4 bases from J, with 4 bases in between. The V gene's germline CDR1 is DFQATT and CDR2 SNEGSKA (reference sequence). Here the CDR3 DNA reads TGCAGTGCTAGTGAGTACAATGAGCAGTTCTTC. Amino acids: CSASEYNEQFF.

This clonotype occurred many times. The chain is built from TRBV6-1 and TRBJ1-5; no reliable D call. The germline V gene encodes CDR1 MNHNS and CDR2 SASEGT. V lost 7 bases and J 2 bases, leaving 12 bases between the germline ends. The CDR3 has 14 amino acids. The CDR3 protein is CASMREDGNQPQHF. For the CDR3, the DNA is TGTGCCAGCATGAGGGAGGACGGCAATCAGCCCCAGCATTTT.

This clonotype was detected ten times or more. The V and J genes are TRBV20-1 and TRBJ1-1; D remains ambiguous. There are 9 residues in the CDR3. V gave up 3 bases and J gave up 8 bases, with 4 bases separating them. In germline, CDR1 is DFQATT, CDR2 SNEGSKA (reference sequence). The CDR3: CSASLEAFF. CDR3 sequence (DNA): TGCAGTGCTAGTCTGGAAGCTTTCTTT.

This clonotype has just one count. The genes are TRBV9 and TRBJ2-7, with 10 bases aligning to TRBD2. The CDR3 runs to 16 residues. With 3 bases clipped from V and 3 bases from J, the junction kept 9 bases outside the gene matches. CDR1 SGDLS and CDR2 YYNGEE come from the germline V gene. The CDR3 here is CASSARPTSGNYEQYF. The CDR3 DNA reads TGTGCCAGCAGCGCCAGACCCACTAGCGGGAACTACGAGCAGTACTTC.

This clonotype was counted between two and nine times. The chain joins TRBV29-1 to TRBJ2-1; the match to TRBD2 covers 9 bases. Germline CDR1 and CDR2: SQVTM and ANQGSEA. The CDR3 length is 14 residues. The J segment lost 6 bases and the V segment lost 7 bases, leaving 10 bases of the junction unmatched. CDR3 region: CSARTLAGFNEQFF. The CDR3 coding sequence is TGCAGCGCTAGAACACTAGCGGGTTTCAATGAGCAGTTCTTC.

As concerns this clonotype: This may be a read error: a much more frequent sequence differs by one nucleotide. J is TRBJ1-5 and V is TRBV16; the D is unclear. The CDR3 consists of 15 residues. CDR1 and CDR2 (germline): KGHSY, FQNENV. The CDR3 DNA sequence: TGTACCAGCAGCCAATCTGGAAGGGTAAATCAGCCCCAGCATTTT. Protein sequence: CTSSQSGRVNQPQHF.

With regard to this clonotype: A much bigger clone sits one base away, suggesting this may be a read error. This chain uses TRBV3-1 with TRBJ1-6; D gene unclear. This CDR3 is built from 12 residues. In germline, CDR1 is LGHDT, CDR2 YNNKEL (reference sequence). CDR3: CASSQETGPPHF. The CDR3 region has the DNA TGTGCCAGCAGCCAAGAAACTGGACCCCCCCACTTT.

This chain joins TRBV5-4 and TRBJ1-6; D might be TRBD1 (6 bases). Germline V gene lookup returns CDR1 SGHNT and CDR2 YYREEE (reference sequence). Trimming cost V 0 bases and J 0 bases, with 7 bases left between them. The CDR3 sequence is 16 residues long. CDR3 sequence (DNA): TGTGCCAGCAGCTTGGAGGACAGCTCCTATAATTCACCCCTCCACTTT. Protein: CASSLEDSSYNSPLHF.

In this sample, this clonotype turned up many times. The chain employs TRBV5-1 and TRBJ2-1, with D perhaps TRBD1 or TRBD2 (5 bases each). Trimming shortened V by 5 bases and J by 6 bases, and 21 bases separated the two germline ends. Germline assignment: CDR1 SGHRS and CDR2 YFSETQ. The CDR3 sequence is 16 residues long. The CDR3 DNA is TGCGCCAGCAGGCCCCGACATCCGGGACCGCCCAATGAGCAGTTCTTC. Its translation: CASRPRHPGPPNEQFF.

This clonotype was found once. DNA for the CDR3: TGTGCCACCAGGGGGGAGGGCAATCAGCCCCAGCATTTT. Translation: CATRGEGNQPQHF. V and J are TRBV24-1 and TRBJ1-5; TRBD1 might be the D (5 bases). CDR3 length: 13 residues. With 7 bases removed from V and 2 bases from J, the gap between germline ends came to 8 bases. The germline V gene encodes CDR1 KGHDR and CDR2 SFDVKD.

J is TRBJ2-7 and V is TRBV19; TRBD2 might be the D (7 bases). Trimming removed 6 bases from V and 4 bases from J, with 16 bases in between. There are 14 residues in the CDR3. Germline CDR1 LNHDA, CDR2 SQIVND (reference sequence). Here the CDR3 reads CASRMGGRDYEQYF. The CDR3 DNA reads TGTGCCAGTAGAATGGGGGGGCGCGATTACGAGCAGTACTTC.

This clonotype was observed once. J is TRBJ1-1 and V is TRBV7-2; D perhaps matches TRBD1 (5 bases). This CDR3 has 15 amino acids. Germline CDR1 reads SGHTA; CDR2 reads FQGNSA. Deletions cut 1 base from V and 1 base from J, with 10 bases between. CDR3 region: CASSLGRGENTEAFF. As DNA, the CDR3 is TGTGCCAGCAGCTTAGGACGGGGCGAGAACACTGAAGCTTTCTTT. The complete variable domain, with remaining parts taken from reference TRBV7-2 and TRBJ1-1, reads GAGVSQSPSNKVTEKGKDVELRCDPISGHTALYWYRQSLGQGLEFLIYFQGNSAPDKSGLPSDRFSAERTGGSVSTLTIQRTQQEDSAVYLCASSLGRGENTEAFFGQGTRLTVV.